The 25 T cell receptor beta chains given below trace back to one sample, sequenced in a study of CD8+ T cells in alopecia areata. Once RNA had been extracted, it was reverse transcribed into cDNA to act as the sequencing template. TCRdb's table, derived via immunoSEQ multiplex PCR, lists solely in-frame clones and lacks some. The data show 110,000 or so clones, 58% seen once. The material sequenced was NKG2D-low CD8+ T cells sorted from blood. Source of these receptors: a human donor with alopecia areata.

This sequence joins TRBV10-3 and TRBJ2-5; D possibly corresponds to TRBD1 (5 bases). This CDR3 has 15 amino acids. CDR1 is ENHRY, CDR2 SYGVKD, per germline. With 2 bases removed from V and 1 base from J, the gap between germline ends came to 11 bases. The CDR3: CAISENPQGQETQYF. The CDR3 DNA follows: TGTGCCATCAGTGAGAATCCTCAGGGCCAAGAGACCCAGTACTTC.

This clone came up a few times. The rearrangement links TRBV7-2 to TRBJ2-5; D uncertain. The CDR3 covers 12 residues. V was pared by 2 bases and J by 2 bases, with 3 bases between. Germline lookup yields CDR1 SGHTA and CDR2 FQGNSA. CDR3 in DNA: TGTGCCAGCAGCTTACGACAAGAGACCCAGTACTTC. Amino acids: CASSLRQETQYF.

V gene TRBV6-1 combines with J gene TRBJ1-2; D possibly corresponds to TRBD1 (5 bases). CDR1 and CDR2 from the germline V gene are MNHNS and SASEGT. The CDR3 runs to 18 residues. Deletions cut 4 bases from V and 5 bases from J, with 26 bases between. CDR3 nucleotide sequence: TGTGCCAGCAGTGGGCCGACGACAGACGAAGATCCTTTTTATGGCTACACCTTC. Protein product: CASSGPTTDEDPFYGYTF.

In this sample, this clone turned up a few times. The chain couples TRBV4-1 to TRBJ1-1; TRBD1 is a possible D gene (5 bases). The CDR3 contains 16 residues. Germline CDR1 MGHRA, CDR2 YSYEKL. Trimming stripped 1 base from V and 4 bases from J, with 16 bases between. CDR3 protein: CASSQAAPGRGTEAFF. The DNA for the CDR3 is TGCGCCAGCAGCCAAGCGGCCCCAGGGCGGGGCACTGAAGCTTTCTTT.

This chain uses TRBV7-3 with TRBJ2-1; D is possibly TRBD2 (6 bases). Germline values: CDR1 SGHTA, CDR2 FQGTGA. The CDR3 consists of 16 residues. Deletions cut 1 base from V and 2 bases from J, with 12 bases between. CDR3 sequence (DNA): TGTGCCAGCAGCTTAATAACGGGAGTGGCCTACAATGAGCAGTTCTTC. This codes for CASSLITGVAYNEQFF.

This clone has only a few counts. This sequence joins TRBV27 and TRBJ2-7, with D maybe TRBD1 (6 bases). Germline V gene sequence: CDR1 MNHEY, CDR2 SMNVEV (reference sequence). The CDR3 has 16 residues. V was pared by 6 bases and J by 3 bases, with 21 bases between. CDR3 amino acids: CASSPSPRTAVYEQYF. CDR3 coding DNA: TGTGCCAGCAGCCCATCCCCCCGGACAGCTGTCTACGAGCAGTACTTC.

The V and J genes are TRBV9 and TRBJ2-7; 8 bases line up with TRBD1. V trimming: 2 bases; J trimming: 0 bases; junction bases outside the gene matches: 7. This CDR3 contains 16 residues. Germline V gives CDR1 SGDLS, CDR2 YYNGEE. CDR3: CASSVTGGTSSYEQYF. As DNA, the CDR3 is TGTGCCAGCAGCGTTACAGGGGGGACATCCTCCTACGAGCAGTACTTC. Full variable domain (rest looked up from reference TRBV9 and TRBJ2-7): DSGVTQTPKHLITATGQRVTLRCSPRSGDLSVYWYQQSLDQGLQFLIQYYNGEERAKGNILERFSAQQFPDLHSELNLSSLELGDSALYFCASSVTGGTSSYEQYFGPGTRLTVT.

The CDR3 spells CASSAGYYGYTF. The CDR3 nucleotides are TGTGCCAGTAGTGCGGGGTACTATGGCTACACCTTC. This chain joins TRBV19 and TRBJ1-2; D remains ambiguous. Trimming took off 5 bases at V and 3 bases at J, with 7 bases between the two ends. CDR1 is LNHDA, CDR2 SQIVND, per germline (reference sequence). CDR3 length equals 12 residues.

The chain links TRBV29-1 to TRBJ2-7, with D possibly being TRBD1 (5 bases). Deletions cut 3 bases from V and 1 base from J, with 7 bases between. Germline V gene lookup returns CDR1 SQVTM and CDR2 ANQGSEA. CDR3 length equals 12 residues. The CDR3 sequence is CSVEAGSYEQYF. The CDR3 coding sequence is TGCAGCGTTGAGGCAGGGTCCTACGAGCAGTACTTC.

This clone showed up just a few times. This chain links TRBV29-1 with TRBJ2-7; possible D gene TRBD1, 5 bases. The V end lost 7 bases, the J end lost 0 bases, and 10 bases lay between the germline ends. This CDR3 contains 12 residues. Germline values: CDR1 SQVTM, CDR2 ANQGSEA. CDR3 loop: CSGTSGSYEQYF. Here the CDR3 DNA reads TGCAGCGGGACATCGGGCTCCTACGAGCAGTACTTC.

The chain uses TRBV27 and TRBJ1-2; D call uncertain. Germline V lookup: CDR1 MNHEY, CDR2 SMNVEV (reference sequence). The CDR3 has 14 residues. V was cut by 3 bases and J by 2 bases, with 10 bases left in between. The CDR3 sequence is CASSLSSENYGYTF. The DNA for the CDR3 is TGTGCCAGCAGTTTGAGCTCAGAGAACTATGGCTACACCTTC.

This sequence joins TRBV5-1 and TRBJ1-1; D ambiguous. With 0 bases removed from V and 4 bases from J, the gap between germline ends came to 7 bases. The CDR3 sequence is 13 residues long. Germline CDR1 and CDR2: SGHRS and YFSETQ. The CDR3 here is CASSLGGVTEAFF. In DNA, the CDR3 is TGCGCCAGCAGCTTGGGGGGTGTCACTGAAGCTTTCTTT.

V gene TRBV5-6 combines with J gene TRBJ1-2; perhaps TRBD1 as D (5 bases). Germline V lookup: CDR1 SGHDT, CDR2 YYEEEE. This CDR3 contains 14 residues. The V end lost 2 bases, the J end lost 7 bases, and 15 bases lay between the germline ends. CDR3: CASSFRQGEGGYTF. CDR3 coding DNA: TGTGCCAGCAGCTTCAGGCAGGGAGAGGGTGGCTACACCTTC.

Here the CDR3 reads CASRSSASYEQYF. Here the CDR3 DNA reads TGTGCCAGCAGGTCGAGTGCCTCCTACGAGCAGTACTTC. This chain connects TRBV9 to TRBJ2-7, with no clear D. Looked up from germline, CDR1 is SGDLS and CDR2 is YYNGEE. This CDR3 is built from 13 residues. V gave up 5 bases and J gave up 0 bases, with 9 bases separating them.

The J gene is TRBJ2-3, the V gene TRBV5-6; 11 nucleotides line up with TRBD2. Losses at the gene ends were 4 bases for V and 8 bases for J; bases not matched to a gene: 12. CDR1 is SGHDT and CDR2 is YYEEEE in the germline V gene. The CDR3 is made up of 16 amino acids. CDR3: CASSKPGTSGTGTQYF. DNA of the CDR3: TGTGCCAGCAGCAAACCTGGGACTAGCGGCACGGGTACGCAGTATTTT.

The chain joins TRBV7-9 to TRBJ2-3; 9 nucleotides line up with TRBD2. Germline-derived CDR1 and CDR2 are SEHNR and FQNEAQ (reference sequence). The CDR3 runs 16 residues. V shed 5 bases, J shed 4 bases, and the junction held 10 bases outside the gene matches. CDR3 protein: CASSPEGTSSPDTQYF. The DNA for the CDR3 is TGTGCCAGCAGCCCAGAGGGGACTAGCTCCCCAGATACGCAGTATTTT. Looking up the rest from reference TRBV7-9 and TRBJ2-3 gives the full variable domain: DTGVSQNPRHKITKRGQNVTFRCDPISEHNRLYWYRQTLGQGPEFLTYFQNEAQLEKSRLLSDRFSAERPKGSFSTLEIQRTEQGDSAMYLCASSPEGTSSPDTQYFGPGTRLTVL.

This clone has a handful of counts. The chain links TRBV7-9 to TRBJ2-7, with 7 bases aligning to TRBD1. Germline trimming cut 5 bases from V and 0 bases from J; bases unmatched to any gene: 4. Germline V gives CDR1 SEHNR, CDR2 FQNEAQ (reference sequence). The CDR3 runs 14 residues. CDR3 DNA sequence: TGTGCCAGCAGCCGGACAGGAATCTCCTACGAGCAGTACTTC. It is translated as CASSRTGISYEQYF.

The chain uses TRBV7-6 and TRBJ2-7, with D perhaps matching TRBD1 (5 bases). CDR1 SGHVS and CDR2 FNYEAQ come from the germline V gene. V shed 4 bases and J shed 2 bases, with 12 bases lying between them. This CDR3 is built from 14 residues. CDR3 amino acids: CASSSPGSPYEQYF. CDR3 in DNA: TGTGCCAGCAGCTCACCAGGGTCCCCCTACGAGCAGTACTTC. The full variable domain, rest sourced from reference TRBV7-6 and TRBJ2-7, is GAGVSQSPRYKVTKRGQDVALRCDPISGHVSLYWYRQALGQGPEFLTYFNYEAQQDKSGLPNDRFSAERPEGSISTLTIQRTEQRDSAMYRCASSSPGSPYEQYFGPGTRLTVT.

The chain combines TRBV9 with TRBJ2-2; 10 bases are a match to TRBD1. Germline V gene sequence: CDR1 SGDLS, CDR2 YYNGEE. The CDR3 runs to 16 residues. After removal of 3 bases from V and 5 bases from J, the junction contained 7 bases not matched to a gene. In nucleotides, the CDR3 is TGTGCCAGCAGCGCCCCCGGGACAGGGGTAACCGGGGAGCTGTTTTTT. Translated, it gives CASSAPGTGVTGELFF.

The gene calls are TRBV10-1 and TRBJ2-2; 7 nucleotides align to TRBD2. V lost 8 bases to trimming and J lost 4 bases; unmatched junction nucleotides: 1. The CDR3 has 12 amino acids. Germline V gene lookup returns CDR1 WNHNN and CDR2 SYGVQD (reference sequence). DNA for the CDR3: TGCGCCAGCGGGAGGGCCACCGGGGAGCTGTTTTTT. Amino acid sequence: CASGRATGELFF.

The chain combines TRBV5-1 with TRBJ2-7, with TRBD1 matching 10 bases. Germline CDR1 SGHRS, CDR2 YFSETQ. Trimming removed 4 bases from V and 1 base from J; junction bases left unmatched: 8. The CDR3 sequence is 16 residues long. In DNA, the CDR3 is TGCGCCAGCAGCGCCGACAGGGGGCTGAAGTCCTACGAGCAGTACTTC. Its translation is CASSADRGLKSYEQYF.

The chain uses TRBV6-1 and TRBJ2-1; D might be TRBD1 (5 bases). V was clipped by 2 bases and J by 0 bases, with 11 bases between them. CDR1 is MNHNS, CDR2 SASEGT, per germline. The CDR3 runs 16 residues. The CDR3 region has the DNA TGTGCCAGCAGTGAACTCTGGACAAGCTCCTACAATGAGCAGTTCTTC. Its translation is CASSELWTSSYNEQFF.

This clone has only a few counts. V and J are TRBV7-9 and TRBJ2-7, with 11 bases lining up with TRBD1. The germline CDR1 and CDR2 sequences are SEHNR and FQNEAQ (reference sequence). This CDR3 has 15 residues. J lost 2 bases, V lost 10 bases, and 10 bases had no gene match. The CDR3 coding sequence is TGTGCCACCCGTGGACAGGGGGCGACTACCTACGAGCAGTACTTC. It codes for CATRGQGATTYEQYF.

This clone was found many times. The chain links TRBV19 to TRBJ2-5; TRBD2 matches 7 bases. J gave up 4 bases and V 1 base, and 3 bases lay outside the gene matches. This CDR3 comprises 14 residues. Germline assignment: CDR1 LNHDA and CDR2 SQIVND (reference sequence). CDR3 loop: CASSIAGRRETQYF. In DNA form, the CDR3 reads TGTGCCAGTAGTATAGCCGGGAGGCGAGAGACCCAGTACTTC. The variable domain in full, completed from reference TRBV19 and TRBJ2-5, reads DGGITQSPKYLFRKEGQNVTLSCEQNLNHDAMYWYRQDPGQGLRLIYYSQIVNDFQKGDIAEGYSVSREKKESFPLTVTSAQKNPTAFYLCASSIAGRRETQYFGPGTRLLVL.

The chain uses TRBV6-1 and TRBJ2-3, with 8 bases aligning to TRBD2. CDR3 length: 15 residues. With V trimmed by 5 bases and J by 5 bases, 9 bases remained unmatched. CDR1 and CDR2 (germline): MNHNS, SASEGT. CDR3 sequence (DNA): TGTGCCAGCAGTAAGCGGGAGAGTAGTGGAGATACGCAGTATTTT. This sequence encodes CASSKRESSGDTQYF.